One T cell receptor beta chain is described in this entry. Sequence at one end of the junction differs from germline and may be a read error. Priming with a constant-region primer yielded TCR beta cDNA from approximately 500 ng total RNA. The TCR beta library was amplified through three nested multiplex PCR rounds in a modified ARM-PCR procedure. MiXCR was run by TCRdb on the multiplex PCR reads, yielding one entry per CDR3 protein. This repertoire shows 50,000 to 60,000 distinct CDR3 sequences, around 77% found once; its top ten account for 24%. The source material, roughly 18-33 mg of unsorted bulk tissue, was used to co-extract RNA and DNA. This entry belongs to a study of tumor-infiltrating lymphocytes in primary liver carcinoma. The source material was liver tumor tissue from sampling region 5. The subset denotes: tumor region T5, tumor centre. The receptor's source is a middle-aged man with primary liver carcinoma and hepatitis B virus infection.

For the CDR3, the DNA is TGTGCCAGCAACCTTCAGGGAGGCGGCACAGATACGCAGTATTTT. This encodes CASNLQGGGTDTQYF. The rearrangement joins TRBV5-1 to TRBJ2-3, with a tentative D call TRBD2 (6 bases). The CDR3 totals 15 residues. The germline V gene encodes CDR1 SGHRS and CDR2 YFSETQ.